Sequencing of this T cell receptor (beta chain) was carried out in a study of shared clonotypes between healthy human individuals. Overall study findings and caveats: It was observed that 5% to 6% of naive CD4 clonotypes were shared across a handful of donors.

With respect to this clone: Its target is not known.

Profiling relied on immunoSEQ multiplex PCR, and the TCRdb table lists in-frame clones only, not all of them. The profile covers 600,000 or so clones, with 90% to 95% appearing a single time and approximately 0.11% taken by the ten largest. CD45RO-negative cells were positively selected for CCR7, leaving out terminally differentiated effector memory CD45RA+ cells. The TCR originated in a woman aged 25 to 39 in good health. Sequenced sample: naive CD8+ T cells sorted from blood.

CDR3 nucleotide sequence: TGTGCCAGCAGCGTAGGGGGGACTTTATACAATGAGCAGTTCTTC. Amino acids: CASSVGGTLYNEQFF. The chain links TRBV9 to TRBJ2-1, with a weak D call TRBD2 (6 bases). Germline CDR1 is SGDLS and CDR2 is YYNGEE. Trimming took off 0 bases at V and 4 bases at J, with 11 bases between the two ends. The CDR3 loop spans 15 amino acids. The whole variable domain, remainder taken from reference TRBV9 and TRBJ2-1, is DSGVTQTPKHLITATGQRVTLRCSPRSGDLSVYWYQQSLDQGLQFLIQYYNGEERAKGNILERFSAQQFPDLHSELNLSSLELGDSALYFCASSVGGTLYNEQFFGPGTRLTVL.